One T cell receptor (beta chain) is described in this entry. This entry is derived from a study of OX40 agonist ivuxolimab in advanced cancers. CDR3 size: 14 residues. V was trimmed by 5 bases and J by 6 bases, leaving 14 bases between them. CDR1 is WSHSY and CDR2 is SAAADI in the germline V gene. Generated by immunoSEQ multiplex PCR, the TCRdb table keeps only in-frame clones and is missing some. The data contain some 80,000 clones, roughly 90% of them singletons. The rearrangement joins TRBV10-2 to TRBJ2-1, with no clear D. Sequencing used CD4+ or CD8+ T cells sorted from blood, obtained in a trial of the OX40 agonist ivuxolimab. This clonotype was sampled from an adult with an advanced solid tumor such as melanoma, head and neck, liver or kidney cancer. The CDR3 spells CASSYWGSGNEQFF. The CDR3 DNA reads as TGCGCCAGCAGTTACTGGGGTTCGGGCAATGAGCAGTTCTTC.